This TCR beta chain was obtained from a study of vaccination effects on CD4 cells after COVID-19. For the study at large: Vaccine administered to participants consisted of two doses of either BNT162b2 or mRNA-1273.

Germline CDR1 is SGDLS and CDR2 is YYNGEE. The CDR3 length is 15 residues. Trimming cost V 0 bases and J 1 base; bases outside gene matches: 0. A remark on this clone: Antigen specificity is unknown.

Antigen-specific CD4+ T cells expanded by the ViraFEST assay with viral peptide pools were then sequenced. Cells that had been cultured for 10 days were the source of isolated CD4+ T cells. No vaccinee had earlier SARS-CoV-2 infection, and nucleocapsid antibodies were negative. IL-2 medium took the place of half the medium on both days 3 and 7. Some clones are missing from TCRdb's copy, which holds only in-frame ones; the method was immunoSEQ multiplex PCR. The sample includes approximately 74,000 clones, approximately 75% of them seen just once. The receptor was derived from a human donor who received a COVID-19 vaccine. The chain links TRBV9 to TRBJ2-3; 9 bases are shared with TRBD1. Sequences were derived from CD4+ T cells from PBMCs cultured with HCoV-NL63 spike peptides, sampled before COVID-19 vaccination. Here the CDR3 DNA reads TGTGCCAGCAGCGTAGGACAGGGGGGCACAGATACGCAGTATTTT. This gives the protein CASSVGQGGTDTQYF.